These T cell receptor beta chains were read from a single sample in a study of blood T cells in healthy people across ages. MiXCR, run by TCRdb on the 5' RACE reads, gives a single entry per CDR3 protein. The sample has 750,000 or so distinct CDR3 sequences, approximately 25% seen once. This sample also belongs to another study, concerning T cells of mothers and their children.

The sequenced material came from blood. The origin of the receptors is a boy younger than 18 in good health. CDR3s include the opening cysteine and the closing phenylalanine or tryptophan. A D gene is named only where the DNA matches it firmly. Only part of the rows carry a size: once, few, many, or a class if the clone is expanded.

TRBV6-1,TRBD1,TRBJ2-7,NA,TGTGCCACTTCACGGGACAGATACTACGAGCAGTACTTC,CATSRDRYYEQYF
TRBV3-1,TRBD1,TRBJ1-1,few,TGTGCCAGCAGCCGAGAAACAGGGGGCCGCACTGAAGCTTTCTTT,CASSRETGGRTEAFF
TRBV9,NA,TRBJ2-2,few,TGTGCCAGCAGCGAAGGGTCTCGGGACATAGCGAACACCGGGGAGCTGTTTTTT,CASSEGSRDIANTGELFF
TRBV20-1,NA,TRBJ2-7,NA,TGCAGTGCTTCCCCGATCGACAGGCCCTCCTACGAGCAGTACTTC,CSASPIDRPSYEQYF
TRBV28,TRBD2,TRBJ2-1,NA,TGTGCCAGCCTTGGGGAGGGACTCTTTTTCAACTCCTACAATGAGCAGTTCTTC,CASLGEGLFFNSYNEQFF
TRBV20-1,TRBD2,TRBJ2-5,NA,TGCAGTGCTAGTAACATCCTAGCGGGGTACCAAGAGACCCAGTACTTC,CSASNILAGYQETQYF
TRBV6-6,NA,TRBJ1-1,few,TGTGCCAGCCAAATGTCCTCGAGCACTGAAGCTTTCTTT,CASQMSSSTEAFF
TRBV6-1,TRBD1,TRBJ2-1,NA,TGTGCCAGCAACCGGCAGGGGGCCCACAATGAGCAGTTCTTC,CASNRQGAHNEQFF
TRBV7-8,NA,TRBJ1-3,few,TGTGCCAGCAGCTTATTAATGTCAGGGCAACGAAACACCATATATTTT,CASSLLMSGQRNTIYF
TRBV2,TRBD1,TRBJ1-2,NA,TGTGCCAGCAGTGAAGAGGGGACAGCTCGCTATGGCTACACCTTC,CASSEEGTARYGYTF
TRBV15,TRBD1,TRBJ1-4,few,TGTGCCACCAGCAGAGTAGGAGTGGGGGACAGGGTTTTTCCTAATGAAAAACTGTTTTTT,CATSRVGVGDRVFPNEKLFF
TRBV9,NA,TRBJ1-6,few,TGTGCCAGCAGCGTAGCCTTAAGTGCTTCACCCCTCCACTTT,CASSVALSASPLHF
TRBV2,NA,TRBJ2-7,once,TGTGCCAGCTGCCCGGGGCCCAACTTCGAGCAGTACTTC,CASCPGPNFEQYF
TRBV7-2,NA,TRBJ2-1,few,TGTGCCAGCAGCCCATTGGGACTCTCCGGCGGGCAGTTCTTC,CASSPLGLSGGQFF
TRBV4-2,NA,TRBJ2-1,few,TGTGCCAGCAGCTCCCGGAACGACTCCTACAATGAGCAGTTCTTC,CASSSRNDSYNEQFF
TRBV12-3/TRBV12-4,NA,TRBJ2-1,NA,TGTGCCAGCAGGGGCAGGGGGGGCTACAATGTGCAGTTCTTC,CASRGRGGYNVQFF
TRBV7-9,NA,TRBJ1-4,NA,TGTGCCAGCAGCTACAGGCCTGAGGGTGAAAAACTGTTTTTT,CASSYRPEGEKLFF
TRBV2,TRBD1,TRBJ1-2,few,TGTGCCAGCCGCCCCCAGGGGGCGGGTGGCTACACCTTC,CASRPQGAGGYTF